These 25 T cell receptor beta chains were sequenced from one sample in a study of identical twins. TCRdb passed the 5' RACE reads through MiXCR, listing each CDR3 protein once. This table has around 280,000 distinct CDR3 sequences, 8% to 9% appearing once. These records were also assigned to another study, of yellow fever vaccine responses in identical twins.

Material: memory (CD45RO+) T cells sorted from blood. The receptors derive from a woman between 18 and 30 years old in good health.

The sample holds many counts of this clonotype. The V and J genes are TRBV20-1 and TRBJ2-7, with TRBD1 identical over 8 bases. J was trimmed by 5 bases and V by 4 bases; bases with no gene match: 13. From germline, CDR1 is DFQATT and CDR2 SNEGSKA (reference sequence). The CDR3 runs to 15 residues. The CDR3 DNA reads as TGCAGTGCTACCAGAACGGCAGGGGGCTACAACGAGCAGTACGTC. Translated: CSATRTAGGYNEQYV.

In its sample, this clonotype was seen a few times. The V gene is TRBV6-1, the J gene TRBJ1-2; 8 bases are a match to TRBD1. From germline, CDR1 is MNHNS and CDR2 SASEGT. The CDR3 contains 17 residues. V gave up 6 bases and J gave up 1 base; unmatched junction bases: 13. CDR3 in amino acids: CASSRGGSGQDNYGYTF. In DNA, the CDR3 is TGTGCCAGCAGCCGCGGGGGCTCGGGACAGGATAACTATGGCTACACCTTC.

In this sample, this clonotype turned up many times. This chain links TRBV7-9 with TRBJ2-7; the D gene could be TRBD1 or TRBD2 (5 bases each). V gave up 3 bases and J gave up 1 base, with 10 bases separating them. This CDR3 has 14 residues. Germline V gene sequence: CDR1 SEHNR, CDR2 FQNEAQ (reference sequence). DNA for the CDR3: TGTGCCAGCAGCTTTGAGGGGATGTCCTACGAGCAGTACGTC. Translating gives CASSFEGMSYEQYV.

This clonotype was picked up many times. This chain uses TRBV24-1 with TRBJ2-2, with a tentative D call TRBD2 (5 bases). V was cut by 7 bases and J by 2 bases, with 16 bases left in between. Germline V gene lookup returns CDR1 KGHDR and CDR2 SFDVKD. The CDR3 loop spans 16 amino acids. CDR3 sequence reads: CATSGKGLANTGELFF. The DNA of the CDR3 is TGTGCCACCAGCGGCAAGGGCCTAGCAAACACCGGGGAGCTGTTTTTT.

This clonotype has only a few counts. The chain joins TRBV2 to TRBJ1-1; D gene uncertain. Trimming cost V 6 bases and J 1 base, with 18 bases left between them. Germline V gives CDR1 SNHLY, CDR2 FYNNEI. This CDR3 has 16 amino acids. CDR3 in amino acids: CASRSTPGGQNTEAFF. The CDR3, as DNA: TGTGCCAGCAGAAGTACTCCGGGAGGCCAGAACACTGAAGCTTTCTTT.

V is TRBV24-1 and J is TRBJ2-1, with 11 bases lining up with TRBD2. Germline CDR1 KGHDR, CDR2 SFDVKD. The CDR3 has 16 residues. Trimming removed 5 bases from V and 7 bases from J; junction bases left unmatched: 9. In nucleotides, the CDR3 is TGTGCCACCAGTGGGCCCCTAGCGGGAGGAAAAAATGAGCAGTTCTTC. Translating gives CATSGPLAGGKNEQFF.

Only a few counts were recorded for this clonotype. This chain links TRBV25-1 with TRBJ2-7; D not resolved. Germline V CDR1 and CDR2: MGHDK, SYGVNS. The CDR3 has 11 amino acids. V was shortened by 6 bases and J by 6 bases, with 9 bases between the two germline ends. As DNA, the CDR3 is TGTGCCAGCAGAACCTGGTTCGAGCAGTACTTC. The encoded protein is CASRTWFEQYF.

The DNA of the CDR3 is TGCGCCAGCAGTGAGGGGGGGAGGCAGACCCAGTACTTC. It is translated as CASSEGGRQTQYF. The rearrangement uses TRBV10-2 and TRBJ2-5; D is possibly TRBD2 (6 bases). This CDR3 has 13 amino acids. Germline V gene sequence: CDR1 WSHSY, CDR2 SAAADI. The V end lost 2 bases, the J end lost 6 bases, and 10 bases lay between the germline ends.

V gene TRBV12-3 or TRBV12-4 combines with J gene TRBJ2-3, with 10 nucleotides matching TRBD2. V lost 6 bases, J lost 2 bases, and 5 bases stayed unmatched. This CDR3 has 15 amino acids. CDR3 coding DNA: TGTGCCAGCAGCCTACTAGCGGGACCCACAGATACGCAGTATTTT. Protein: CASSLLAGPTDTQYF.

The table lists this clonotype with many counts. The chain joins TRBV20-1 to TRBJ2-3; 9 bases line up with TRBD2. There are 14 residues in the CDR3. Germline values: CDR1 DFQATT, CDR2 SNEGSKA (reference sequence). The J segment lost 7 bases and the V segment lost 6 bases, leaving 11 bases of the junction unmatched. CDR3 bases: TGCAGTGCCTCAGCGGGGGGAGAAACTAATACGCAGTATTTT. This sequence encodes CSASAGGETNTQYF.

This clonotype was detected only a few times. The chain couples TRBV7-2 to TRBJ2-1; D is possibly TRBD1 (5 bases). Trimming stripped 5 bases from V and 2 bases from J, with 13 bases between. Germline CDR1 and CDR2: SGHTA and FQGNSA. The CDR3 has 15 residues. The CDR3 DNA reads TGTGCCAGCAGCCTACGGACAACTGCCTACAATGAGCAGTTCTTC. Translated: CASSLRTTAYNEQFF.

The sample holds many counts of this clonotype. The V gene is TRBV28, the J gene TRBJ2-5, with no clear D. The CDR3 covers 12 residues. From germline, CDR1 is MDHEN and CDR2 SYDVKM. V lost 8 bases and J lost 6, with 13 bases in between. CDR3 bases: TGTGCCAGCGGCAACAACGTCCAGACCCAGTACTTC. Translating gives CASGNNVQTQYF.

This clonotype was observed a few times. V usage is TRBV6-1 and J usage is TRBJ2-1; 10 nucleotides agree with TRBD2. V dropped 0 bases and J dropped 6; count of bases not matched to a gene: 5. This CDR3 region has 16 residues. Germline CDR1 is MNHNS and CDR2 is SASEGT. CDR3 sequence (DNA): TGTGCCAGCAGTGAAGCGTGGCTAGCGGGAGTCAATGAGCAGTTCTTC. Amino acids: CASSEAWLAGVNEQFF.

This clonotype turned up a few times. CDR3: CASSPGSGGPTHTGELFF. CDR3 in DNA: TGCGCCAGCAGCCCCGGCTCAGGGGGGCCCACCCACACCGGGGAGCTGTTTTTT. The rearrangement uses TRBV5-1 and TRBJ2-2, with D possibly matching TRBD1 (7 bases). CDR3 length: 18 amino acids. V was trimmed by 4 bases and J by 3 bases, leaving 22 bases between them. Germline V gene lookup returns CDR1 SGHRS and CDR2 YFSETQ.

This clonotype was seen repeatedly, ten times or more. The chain has TRBV12-3 or TRBV12-4 and TRBJ2-1; D is unclear. V was trimmed by 3 bases and J by 9 bases, leaving 6 bases between them. This CDR3 contains 11 residues. This CDR3 reads CASSFSSEQFF. Here the CDR3 DNA reads TGTGCCAGCAGTTTTAGCAGTGAGCAGTTCTTC.

This rearrangement joins TRBV7-8 to TRBJ1-5; possible D gene TRBD1, 5 bases. Germline assignment: CDR1 SGHVS and CDR2 FQNEAQ. Trimming shortened V by 5 bases and J by 7 bases, and 15 bases separated the two germline ends. This CDR3 is 14 amino acids long. CDR3: CASSPSREDQPQHF. As DNA, the CDR3 is TGTGCCAGCAGCCCCAGCAGGGAGGACCAGCCCCAGCATTTT.

V gene TRBV4-1 combines with J gene TRBJ1-2; D ambiguous. In germline, CDR1 is MGHRA, CDR2 YSYEKL. This CDR3 region has 18 residues. V was trimmed by 3 bases and J by 0 bases, leaving 20 bases between them. In nucleotides, the CDR3 is TGCGCCAGCAGCCATGCTCCGTACGGGATCAAGGCTAACTATGGCTACACCTTC. Protein: CASSHAPYGIKANYGYTF.

The sample holds many counts of this clonotype. The V and J genes are TRBV20-1 and TRBJ1-5, with D possibly matching TRBD1 (5 bases). Trimming left V 5 bases short and J 4 bases short, with 9 bases between. This CDR3 region has 12 residues. Germline CDR1 reads DFQATT; CDR2 reads SNEGSKA (reference sequence). The CDR3 spells CSAVGLNQPQHF. The CDR3 DNA reads TGCAGTGCTGTGGGACTAAATCAGCCCCAGCATTTT.

The V gene is TRBV12-3 or TRBV12-4, the J gene TRBJ2-7, with a possible D match to TRBD1 (6 bases). V gave up 7 bases and J gave up 0 bases, with 16 bases separating them. This CDR3 has 15 amino acids. The CDR3 is CASTLGQGSSYEQYF. CDR3 in DNA: TGTGCCAGCACGCTGGGGCAGGGGAGCTCCTACGAGCAGTACTTC.

The genes are TRBV11-2 and TRBJ2-5, with D perhaps TRBD2 (6 bases). Germline V gene lookup returns CDR1 SGHAT and CDR2 FQNNGV. Trimming cost V 1 base and J 5 bases, with 14 bases left between them. This CDR3 spans 15 amino acids. The CDR3 nucleotides are TGTGCCAGCAGCTTAGGACCGGGAGTGGGGGAGACCCAGTACTTC. Protein product: CASSLGPGVGETQYF.

This clonotype was counted only a few times. The chain joins TRBV23-1 to TRBJ1-6, with D perhaps TRBD1 (5 bases). TRBV23-1 is noted as an ORF with a role that remains uncertain. Deletions cut 0 bases from V and 7 bases from J, with 10 bases between. The CDR3 is 15 amino acids. CDR3 protein: CASSQSPQANSPLHF. As DNA, the CDR3 is TGCGCCAGCAGTCAATCGCCACAGGCGAATTCACCCCTCCACTTT.

The genes are TRBV10-3 and TRBJ2-3, with D hard to call. Per germline, CDR1 ENHRY and CDR2 SYGVKD. Trimming cost V 4 bases and J 2 bases, with 7 bases left between them. This CDR3 region has 13 residues. Here the CDR3 reads CAISVKATDTQYF. The CDR3 DNA is TGTGCCATCAGTGTAAAGGCCACAGATACGCAGTATTTT.

This clonotype was found a few times. The gene calls are TRBV12-3 or TRBV12-4 and TRBJ1-5, with a tentative D call TRBD1 (5 bases). Trimming stripped 3 bases from V and 10 bases from J, with 13 bases between. The CDR3 extends over 13 amino acids. The CDR3 sequence: CASSFENQGPQHF. CDR3 coding DNA: TGTGCCAGCAGTTTCGAAAATCAGGGCCCCCAGCATTTT.

At least ten counts were recorded for this clonotype. The chain employs TRBV5-1 and TRBJ2-7; possible D gene TRBD1, 6 bases. There are 15 residues in the CDR3. Germline CDR1 and CDR2: SGHRS and YFSETQ. Trimming pared 4 bases from V and 1 base from J, leaving 15 bases between. CDR3 sequence: CASSPDGQKSYEQYF. The CDR3 DNA is TGCGCCAGCAGCCCCGACGGACAGAAGTCCTACGAGCAGTACTTC.

This clonotype was counted at least ten times. The chain has TRBV4-1 and TRBJ2-3; 8 bases are shared with TRBD2. V was pared by 1 base and J by 3 bases, with 6 bases of the junction left unmatched. CDR3 size: 16 residues. Germline V lookup: CDR1 MGHRA, CDR2 YSYEKL. Here the CDR3 reads CASSQVTAGVTDTQYF. The DNA for the CDR3 is TGCGCCAGCAGCCAAGTAACAGCGGGGGTTACAGATACGCAGTATTTT.